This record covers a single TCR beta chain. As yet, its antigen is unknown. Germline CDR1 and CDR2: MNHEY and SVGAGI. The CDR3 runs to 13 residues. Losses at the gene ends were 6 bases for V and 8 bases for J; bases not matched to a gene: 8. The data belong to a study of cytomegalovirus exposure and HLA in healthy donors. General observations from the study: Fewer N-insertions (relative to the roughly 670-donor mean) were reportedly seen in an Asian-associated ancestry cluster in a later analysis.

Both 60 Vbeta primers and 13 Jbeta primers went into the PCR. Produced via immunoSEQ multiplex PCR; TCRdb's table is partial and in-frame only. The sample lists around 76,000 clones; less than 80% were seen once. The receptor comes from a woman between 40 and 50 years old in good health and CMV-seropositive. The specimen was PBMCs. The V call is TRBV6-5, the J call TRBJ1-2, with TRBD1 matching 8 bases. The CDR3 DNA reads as TGTGCCAGCAGCCCCGGGACAGGTGGCGGCTACACCTTC. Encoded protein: CASSPGTGGGYTF.